This T cell receptor (beta chain) was identified in a study of CD8 T cells in ankylosing spondylitis. Study results and limitations: It appeared that ankylosing spondylitis blood was characterized by a TCR beta motif of several highly homologous variants. Significantly higher representation of disease-linked clones was reported for matched ankylosing spondylitis synovial fluid.

This CDR3 is 14 amino acids long. Trimming cost V 6 bases and J 6 bases; bases outside gene matches: 5. Each TCR beta library was made by quantitative 5'-RACE that incorporated molecular barcodes. TCRdb redid the calling of the 5' RACE reads with MiXCR, one entry per CDR3 protein. Of about 350,000 distinct CDR3 sequences listed, approximately 22% were seen once; the top ten hold about an eighth. This clonotype was seen more than once but under ten times. Its specificity is not known. The receptor was isolated from a male donor with ankylosing spondylitis or in good health (not recorded which). The rearrangement links TRBV12-3 or TRBV12-4 to TRBJ2-3; 11 bases align to TRBD2. Sequenced: blood, either unsorted or a sorted T cell fraction (not recorded which). The DNA of the CDR3 is TGTGCCAGCAGCCATTTAGCGGGGGGGGATACGCAGTATTTT. This codes for CASSHLAGGDTQYF.